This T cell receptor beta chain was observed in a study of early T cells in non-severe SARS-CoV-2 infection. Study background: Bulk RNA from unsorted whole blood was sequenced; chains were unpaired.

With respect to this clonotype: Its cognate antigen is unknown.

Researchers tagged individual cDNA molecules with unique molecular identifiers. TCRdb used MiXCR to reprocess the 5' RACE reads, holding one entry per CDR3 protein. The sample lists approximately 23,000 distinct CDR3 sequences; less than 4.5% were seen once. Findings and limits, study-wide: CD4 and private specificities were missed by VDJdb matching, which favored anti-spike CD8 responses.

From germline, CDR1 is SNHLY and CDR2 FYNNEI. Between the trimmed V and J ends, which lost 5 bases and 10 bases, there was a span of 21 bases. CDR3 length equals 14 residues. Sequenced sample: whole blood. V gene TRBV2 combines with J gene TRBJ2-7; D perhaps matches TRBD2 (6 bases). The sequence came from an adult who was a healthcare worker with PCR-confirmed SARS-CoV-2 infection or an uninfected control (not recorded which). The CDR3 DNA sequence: TGTGCCAGCAGTTACAGGAGGGACCTCCTGGGACAGTACTTC. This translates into CASSYRRDLLGQYF.